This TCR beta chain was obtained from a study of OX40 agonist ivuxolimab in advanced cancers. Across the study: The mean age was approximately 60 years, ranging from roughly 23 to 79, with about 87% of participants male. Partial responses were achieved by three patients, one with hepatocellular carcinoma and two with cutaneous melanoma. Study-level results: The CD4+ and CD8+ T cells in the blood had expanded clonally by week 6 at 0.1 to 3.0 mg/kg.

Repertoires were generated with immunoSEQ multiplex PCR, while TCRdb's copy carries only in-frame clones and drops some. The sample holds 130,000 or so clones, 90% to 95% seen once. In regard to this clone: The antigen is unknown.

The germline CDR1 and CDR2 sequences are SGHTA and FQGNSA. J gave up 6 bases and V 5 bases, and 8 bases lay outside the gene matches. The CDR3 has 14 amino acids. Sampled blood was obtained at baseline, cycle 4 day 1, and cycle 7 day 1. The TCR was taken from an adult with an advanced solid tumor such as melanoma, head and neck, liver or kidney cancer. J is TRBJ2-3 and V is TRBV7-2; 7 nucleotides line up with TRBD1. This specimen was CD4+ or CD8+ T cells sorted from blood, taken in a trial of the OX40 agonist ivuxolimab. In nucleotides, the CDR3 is TGTGCCAGCAGCCCAGGGACAGTCGACGATACGCAGTATTTT. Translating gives CASSPGTVDDTQYF.